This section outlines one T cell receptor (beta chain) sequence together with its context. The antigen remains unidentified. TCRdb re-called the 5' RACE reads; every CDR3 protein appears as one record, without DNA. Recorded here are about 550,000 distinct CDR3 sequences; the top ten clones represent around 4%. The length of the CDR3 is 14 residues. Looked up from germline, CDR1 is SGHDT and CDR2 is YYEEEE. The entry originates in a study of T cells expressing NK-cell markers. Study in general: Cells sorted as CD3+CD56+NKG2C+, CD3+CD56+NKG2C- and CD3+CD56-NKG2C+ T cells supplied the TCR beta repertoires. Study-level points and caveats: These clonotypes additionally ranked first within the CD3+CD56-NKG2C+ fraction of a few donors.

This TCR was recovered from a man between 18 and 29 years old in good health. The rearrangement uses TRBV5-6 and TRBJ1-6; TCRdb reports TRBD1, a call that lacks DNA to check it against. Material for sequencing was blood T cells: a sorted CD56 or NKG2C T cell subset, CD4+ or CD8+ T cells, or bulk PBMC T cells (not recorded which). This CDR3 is CASSLGQGQRPLHF.